Below are 25 T cell receptor beta chains sequenced from a single sample in a study of blood T cell repertoires in COVID-19. Repertoires were generated with immunoSEQ multiplex PCR, while TCRdb's copy carries only in-frame clones and drops some. The table has tens of thousands of clones, about 85% seen once. Specimen: peripheral blood. These receptor sequences come from a man aged 55 to 69 with active or convalescent COVID-19.

A note on this clone: Other nucleotide sequences in the sample specify the same CDR3. The rearrangement uses TRBV6-2 or TRBV6-3 and TRBJ2-2, with D possibly matching TRBD1 (6 bases). The CDR3 loop spans 16 amino acids. The V gene lost 2 bases and the J gene lost 5 bases, with 15 bases spanning the gap. Germline CDR1 and CDR2: MNHEY and SVGEGT. Written as DNA, the CDR3 is TGTGCCAGCAGTTACGGGGCAGGGGTAGGGACCGGGGAGCTGTTTTTT. Amino acids: CASSYGAGVGTGELFF.

The J gene is TRBJ1-1, the V gene TRBV2; D is uncertain. The CDR3 is 13 amino acids. Germline values: CDR1 SNHLY, CDR2 FYNNEI. Trimming pared 1 base from V and 1 base from J, leaving 4 bases between. The CDR3 is CASSEGANTEAFF. CDR3 sequence (DNA): TGTGCCAGCAGTGAAGGAGCGAACACTGAAGCTTTCTTT.

The J gene is TRBJ1-4, the V gene TRBV6-5, with a tentative D call TRBD1 (5 bases). Germline CDR1 and CDR2: MNHEY and SVGAGI. Trimming stripped 1 base from V and 8 bases from J, with 17 bases between. This CDR3 spans 16 amino acids. The CDR3 DNA reads as TGTGCCAGCAGTTACTTCCAGACAGTGGCTGGGGAAAAACTGTTTTTT. As protein: CASSYFQTVAGEKLFF.

The chain employs TRBV11-2 and TRBJ1-1; D unclear. CDR1 is SGHAT, CDR2 FQNNGV, per germline. The CDR3 sequence is 12 residues long. V shed 2 bases and J shed 3 bases, with 4 bases lying between them. This CDR3 is CASSLRYTEAFF. CDR3 coding DNA: TGTGCCAGCAGCTTACGGTACACTGAAGCTTTCTTT.

The chain combines TRBV3-1 (or the pseudogene TRBV3-2) with TRBJ1-3; no clear D. Looked up from germline, CDR1 is LGHDT and CDR2 is YNNKEL (reference sequence). Trimming took off 4 bases at V and 2 bases at J, with 15 bases between the two ends. The CDR3 has 16 amino acids. This chain's CDR3 is CASSRSSEGAGNTIYF. CDR3 in DNA: TGTGCCAGCAGCCGATCCTCAGAGGGAGCTGGAAACACCATATATTTT.

The chain has TRBV7-2 and TRBJ2-7, with 8 bases identical to TRBD1. The CDR3 is 13 amino acids. The J segment lost 5 bases and the V segment lost 3 bases, leaving 3 bases of the junction unmatched. Germline lookup yields CDR1 SGHTA and CDR2 FQGNSA. As DNA, the CDR3 is TGTGCCAGCAGCTTCTCGGGACAGGACGAGCAGTACGTC. It specifies CASSFSGQDEQYV.

This clone was recorded at least ten times. V usage is TRBV3-1 (or the pseudogene TRBV3-2) and J usage is TRBJ2-2; D possibly corresponds to TRBD1 (5 bases). Germline values: CDR1 LGHDT, CDR2 YNNKEL (reference sequence). The germline V and J ends were trimmed by 1 base and 7 bases, with 10 bases remaining between them. The CDR3 runs to 14 residues. The CDR3, as DNA: TGTGCCAGCAGCCAAGGGGGAACAGGCGGGGAGCTGTTTTTT. It codes for CASSQGGTGGELFF.

The chain carries TRBV28 and TRBJ1-2; D is unresolved. This CDR3 is built from 11 residues. The germline V and J ends were trimmed by 6 bases and 7 bases, with 9 bases remaining between them. Germline values: CDR1 MDHEN, CDR2 SYDVKM. In DNA form, the CDR3 reads TGTGCCAGCAGCCGGGGAAGTGGCTACACCTTC. Its translation is CASSRGSGYTF.

The genes are TRBV7-9 and TRBJ2-7; 11 nucleotides align to TRBD2. The CDR3 contains 15 residues. Germline V gene lookup returns CDR1 SEHNR and CDR2 FQNEAQ (reference sequence). Unmatched junction bases numbered 5, after V lost 5 bases and J lost 2 bases. This chain's CDR3 is CASSPLTSGAYEQYV. CDR3 in DNA: TGTGCCAGCAGCCCCCTGACTAGCGGGGCCTACGAGCAGTACGTC.

This sequence joins TRBV12-3 or TRBV12-4 and TRBJ1-6; D is undetermined. This CDR3 contains 13 residues. With 3 bases removed from V and 10 bases from J, the gap between germline ends came to 10 bases. CDR3 protein: CASSLEGESPLHF. In nucleotides, the CDR3 is TGTGCCAGCAGTTTGGAGGGCGAATCACCCCTCCACTTT.

This clone was counted once. The chain is built from TRBV4-2 and TRBJ2-5, with 7 bases fitting TRBD2. The CDR3 loop spans 14 amino acids. V shed 4 bases and J 1 base; nucleotides not matched to a gene: 3. Germline V gene data show CDR1 as LGHNA and CDR2 as YNFKEQ. CDR3 DNA: TGTGCCAGCAGCCCAACTAGCGTCCAAGAGACCCAGTACTTC. The encoded protein is CASSPTSVQETQYF.

The rearrangement links TRBV27 to TRBJ2-5; D may be TRBD1 (5 bases). The CDR3 covers 12 residues. Germline V lookup: CDR1 MNHEY, CDR2 SMNVEV (reference sequence). Trimming removed 6 bases from V and 9 bases from J, with 14 bases in between. CDR3 residues: CASSPRVGSQYF. CDR3 sequence (DNA): TGTGCCAGCAGCCCCAGGGTCGGTTCCCAGTACTTC.

This rearrangement joins TRBV9 to TRBJ2-1; 10 nucleotides agree with TRBD2. This CDR3 is 15 amino acids long. Germline V gene lookup returns CDR1 SGDLS and CDR2 YYNGEE. The J segment lost 6 bases and the V segment lost 4 bases, leaving 7 bases of the junction unmatched. Written as DNA, the CDR3 is TGTGCCAGCAGCCCCAGCGGGAGGGCCGTCAATGAGCAGTTCTTC. The encoded protein is CASSPSGRAVNEQFF. The whole variable domain, filled in from reference TRBV9 and TRBJ2-1, reads DSGVTQTPKHLITATGQRVTLRCSPRSGDLSVYWYQQSLDQGLQFLIQYYNGEERAKGNILERFSAQQFPDLHSELNLSSLELGDSALYFCASSPSGRAVNEQFFGPGTRLTVL.

The chain is built from TRBV19 and TRBJ1-1; weak D call: TRBD1 (5 bases). Trimming took off 3 bases at V and 0 bases at J, with 5 bases between the two ends. Germline V gene lookup returns CDR1 LNHDA and CDR2 SQIVND (reference sequence). CDR3 length: 13 amino acids. Here the CDR3 DNA reads TGTGCCAGTAGTATCAGGGTGAACACTGAAGCTTTCTTT. Encoded protein: CASSIRVNTEAFF. The variable domain in full, with the rest retrieved from reference TRBV19 and TRBJ1-1, is DGGITQSPKYLFRKEGQNVTLSCEQNLNHDAMYWYRQDPGQGLRLIYYSQIVNDFQKGDIAEGYSVSREKKESFPLTVTSAQKNPTAFYLCASSIRVNTEAFFGQGTRLTVV.

The gene calls are TRBV25-1 and TRBJ2-4, with D possibly being TRBD1 (6 bases). Germline V gene sequence: CDR1 MGHDK, CDR2 SYGVNS. The V and J ends lost 3 bases and 6 bases respectively, with 12 bases between them. This CDR3 region has 14 residues. This CDR3 reads CASSDGAQGNIQYF. The CDR3 DNA reads as TGTGCCAGCAGTGATGGTGCACAGGGAAACATTCAGTACTTC.

The J gene is TRBJ1-1, the V gene TRBV20-1; unclear D gene. This CDR3 contains 10 residues. V was cut by 3 bases and J by 6 bases, with 5 bases left in between. CDR1 and CDR2 (germline): DFQATT, SNEGSKA (reference sequence). CDR3 loop: CSASVAEAFF. As DNA, the CDR3 is TGCAGTGCTAGTGTAGCTGAAGCTTTCTTT.

V usage is TRBV2 and J usage is TRBJ1-3; a weak D match, TRBD1 (5 bases). Germline V lookup: CDR1 SNHLY, CDR2 FYNNEI. CDR3 length: 15 residues. The V and J ends lost 6 bases and 0 bases respectively, with 12 bases between them. The CDR3 DNA is TGTGCCAGCAGAGACAGACCCTACTCTGGAAACACCATATATTTT. This gives the protein CASRDRPYSGNTIYF. The variable domain in full, completed from reference TRBV2 and TRBJ1-3, reads EPEVTQTPSHQVTQMGQEVILRCVPISNHLYFYWYRQILGQKVEFLVSFYNNEISEKSEIFDDQFSVERPDGSNFTLKIRSTKLEDSAMYFCASRDRPYSGNTIYFGEGSWLTVV.

V and J are TRBV7-8 and TRBJ1-5, with D unresolved. With 4 bases removed from V and 2 bases from J, the gap between germline ends came to 9 bases. There are 14 residues in the CDR3. Looked up from germline, CDR1 is SGHVS and CDR2 is FQNEAQ. CDR3 in DNA: TGTGCCAGCAGCTCGGGGATTGGCAATCAGCCCCAGCATTTT. Its protein product is CASSSGIGNQPQHF.

V is TRBV23-1 and J is TRBJ2-7; possibly TRBD1 for D (6 bases). TRBV23-1 is an ORF, and what it does is uncertain. Trimming removed 6 bases at V and 5 bases at J, with 20 bases between. This CDR3 contains 15 residues. CDR3 region: CASRLRGYRAHEQYV. In nucleotides, the CDR3 is TGCGCCAGCAGGCTGAGGGGATACAGGGCCCACGAGCAGTACGTC.

This chain links TRBV9 with TRBJ1-2; D not resolved. Trimming removed 2 bases at V and 7 bases at J, with 15 bases between. The length of the CDR3 is 14 residues. Germline lookup yields CDR1 SGDLS and CDR2 YYNGEE. CDR3: CASSVPHWTSGYTF. DNA of the CDR3: TGTGCCAGCAGCGTGCCCCATTGGACTAGTGGCTACACCTTC.

This chain joins TRBV3-1 (or the pseudogene TRBV3-2) and TRBJ1-5; D is unresolved. Germline V gene data show CDR1 as LGHDT and CDR2 as YNNKEL (reference sequence). Trimming took 3 bases from V and 6 from J, leaving 12 bases between them. This CDR3 is built from 14 residues. This chain's CDR3 is CASSHKTRGQPQHF. The CDR3 bases are TGTGCCAGCAGCCATAAAACAAGAGGTCAGCCCCAGCATTTT.

The chain combines TRBV16 with TRBJ2-5, with TRBD1 matching 11 bases. V lost 0 bases, J lost 7 bases, and 7 bases stayed unmatched. This CDR3 spans 16 amino acids. Germline CDR1 and CDR2: KGHSY and FQNENV. The CDR3 region has the DNA TGTGCCAGCAGCCAATCGAGGGGACAGGGGGGAAGGACCCAGTACTTC. As protein: CASSQSRGQGGRTQYF. The variable domain in full, with the rest retrieved from reference TRBV16 and TRBJ2-5, is GEEVAQTPKHLVRGEGQKAKLYCAPIKGHSYVFWYQQVLKNEFKFLISFQNENVFDETGMPKERFSAKCLPNSPCSLEIQATKLEDSAVYFCASSQSRGQGGRTQYFGPGTRLLVL.

The V call is TRBV7-2, the J call TRBJ1-3, with D tentatively TRBD1 (6 bases). From germline, CDR1 is SGHTA and CDR2 FQGNSA. V gave up 1 base and J gave up 2 bases, with 12 bases separating them. This CDR3 has 16 residues. The CDR3 spells CASSLDITGPGNTIYF. The CDR3 coding sequence is TGTGCCAGCAGCTTAGACATTACAGGGCCTGGAAACACCATATATTTT.

The J gene is TRBJ2-2, the V gene TRBV5-1; D not certain. Germline V gives CDR1 SGHRS, CDR2 YFSETQ. V was cut by 2 bases and J by 5 bases, with 16 bases left in between. The CDR3 has 16 amino acids. For the CDR3, the DNA is TGCGCCAGCAGCTTTGGTGCAGGTCCAATAACCGGGGAGCTGTTTTTT. This gives the protein CASSFGAGPITGELFF.

The rearrangement joins TRBV7-2 to TRBJ1-2, with D hard to call. This CDR3 comprises 13 residues. Trimming took off 5 bases at V and 7 bases at J, with 14 bases between the two ends. The germline V gene has CDR1 SGHTA and CDR2 FQGNSA. CDR3 sequence reads: CASSPMPRSGYTF. The CDR3 coding sequence is TGTGCCAGCAGCCCAATGCCGCGATCTGGCTACACCTTC. Full variable domain (remainder filled in from reference TRBV7-2 and TRBJ1-2): GAGVSQSPSNKVTEKGKDVELRCDPISGHTALYWYRQSLGQGLEFLIYFQGNSAPDKSGLPSDRFSAERTGGSVSTLTIQRTQQEDSAVYLCASSPMPRSGYTFGSGTRLTVV.